This T cell receptor beta chain derives from a study of memory CD4+ T cells and cytomegalovirus serostatus. Study-level findings and limits: Repertoires predicted CMV serostatus with median bootstrapped AUC of 0.95.

The sort gate was single viable CD3+CD4+CD8-CD45RO+ cells for memory CD4+ T cells. Method: immunoSEQ multiplex PCR; TCRdb's copy keeps in-frame clones and lacks some. Here the sample spans 45,000 to 60,000 clones, 65% to 85% being singletons. On this clone itself: Its antigen remains unknown.

The CDR3 length is 13 residues. V shed 5 bases and J shed 10 bases, with 17 bases lying between them. Per germline, CDR1 MDHEN and CDR2 SYDVKM. The V gene is TRBV28, the J gene TRBJ1-1, with D perhaps TRBD1 (6 bases). Sequencing input: memory CD4+ T cells from blood. The receptor's source is an adult in good health and CMV-seropositive. The CDR3 bases are TGTGCCAGCAGTACCCCCGAACGGGGGCGAGCTTTCTTT. Amino acid sequence: CASSTPERGRAFF.